This T cell receptor (beta chain) was recorded in a study of shared clonotypes between healthy human individuals. Overall study: Per donor, three plates held CD4 naive cells, three held CD4 memory, two held CD8 naive and one held CD8 memory.

Note on this clone: The antigen is unknown.

Notes on the study in general: Approximately 5.3% was the fraction of naive CD4 clonotypes found shared across four donors.

The authors distributed each subset's genomic DNA evenly over several immunoSEQ plates. Assay used: immunoSEQ multiplex PCR; TCRdb lists only in-frame clones, some missing. Of under 600,000 clones listed, around 97% are singletons. Germline values: CDR1 LGHNT, CDR2 FRNRAP. This CDR3 has 17 amino acids. V trimming: 6 bases; J trimming: 2 bases; junction bases outside the gene matches: 6. The chain links TRBV12-5 to TRBJ2-1, with 14 bases aligning to TRBD2. The sequenced material came from naive CD4+ T cells sorted from blood. As for subset: CD45RA+ positively selected. The sequence was obtained from a woman in her twenties or thirties in good health. CDR3 residues: CASGSGLAGGTYNEQFF. Here the CDR3 DNA reads TGTGCTAGTGGCTCTGGACTAGCGGGAGGAACCTACAATGAGCAGTTCTTC.